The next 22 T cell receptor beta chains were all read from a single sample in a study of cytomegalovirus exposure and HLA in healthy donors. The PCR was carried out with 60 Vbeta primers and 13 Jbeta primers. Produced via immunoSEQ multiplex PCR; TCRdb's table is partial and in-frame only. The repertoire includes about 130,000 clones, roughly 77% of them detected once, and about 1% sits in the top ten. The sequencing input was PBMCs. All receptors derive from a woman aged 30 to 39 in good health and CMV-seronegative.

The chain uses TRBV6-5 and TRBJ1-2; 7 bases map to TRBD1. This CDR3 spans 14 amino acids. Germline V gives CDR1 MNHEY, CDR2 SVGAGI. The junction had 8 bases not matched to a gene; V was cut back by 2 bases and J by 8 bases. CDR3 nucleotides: TGTGCCAGCAGTTACGAGGGGGCCAGGGGAGGCTACACCTTC. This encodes CASSYEGARGGYTF.

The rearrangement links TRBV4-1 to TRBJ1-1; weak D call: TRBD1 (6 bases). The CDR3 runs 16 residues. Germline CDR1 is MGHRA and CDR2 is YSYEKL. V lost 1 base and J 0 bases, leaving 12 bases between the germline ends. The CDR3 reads CASSQGGGFVNTEAFF. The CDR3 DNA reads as TGCGCCAGCAGCCAAGGGGGGGGCTTCGTGAACACTGAAGCTTTCTTT.

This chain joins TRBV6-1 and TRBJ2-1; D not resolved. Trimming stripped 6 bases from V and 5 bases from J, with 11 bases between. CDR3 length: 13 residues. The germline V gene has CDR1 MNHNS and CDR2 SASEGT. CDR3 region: CASSLSLNNEQFF. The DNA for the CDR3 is TGTGCCAGCAGCCTTAGCCTGAACAATGAGCAGTTCTTC.

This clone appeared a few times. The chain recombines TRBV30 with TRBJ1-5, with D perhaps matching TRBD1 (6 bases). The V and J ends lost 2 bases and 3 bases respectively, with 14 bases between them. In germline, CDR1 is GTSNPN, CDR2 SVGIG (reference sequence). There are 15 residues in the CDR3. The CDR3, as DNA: TGTGCCTGGAGTACCGGACAGTTTCTCAATCAGCCCCAGCATTTT. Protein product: CAWSTGQFLNQPQHF.

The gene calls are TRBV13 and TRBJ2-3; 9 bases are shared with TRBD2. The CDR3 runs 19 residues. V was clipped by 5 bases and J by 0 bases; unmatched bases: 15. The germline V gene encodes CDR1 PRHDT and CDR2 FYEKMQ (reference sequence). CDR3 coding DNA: TGTGCCAGCAGCGGTCATAGCGGGAGCACAGCACTTAGCACAGATACGCAGTATTTT. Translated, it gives CASSGHSGSTALSTDTQYF. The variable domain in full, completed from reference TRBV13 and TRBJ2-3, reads AAGVIQSPRHLIKEKRETATLKCYPIPRHDTVYWYQQGPGQDPQFLISFYEKMQSDKGSIPDRFSAQQFSDYHSELNMSSLELGDSALYFCASSGHSGSTALSTDTQYFGPGTRLTVL.

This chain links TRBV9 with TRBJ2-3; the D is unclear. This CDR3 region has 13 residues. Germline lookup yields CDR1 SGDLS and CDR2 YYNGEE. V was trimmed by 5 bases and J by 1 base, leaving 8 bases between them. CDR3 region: CASRSPGTDTQYF. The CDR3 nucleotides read TGTGCCAGCAGGTCCCCGGGCACAGATACGCAGTATTTT.

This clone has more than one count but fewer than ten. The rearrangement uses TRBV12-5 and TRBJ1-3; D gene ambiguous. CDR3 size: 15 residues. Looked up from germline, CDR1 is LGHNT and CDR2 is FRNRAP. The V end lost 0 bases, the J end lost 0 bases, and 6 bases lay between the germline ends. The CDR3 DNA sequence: TGTGCTAGTGGTTTGGTTCCAGACTCTGGAAACACCATATATTTT. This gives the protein CASGLVPDSGNTIYF.

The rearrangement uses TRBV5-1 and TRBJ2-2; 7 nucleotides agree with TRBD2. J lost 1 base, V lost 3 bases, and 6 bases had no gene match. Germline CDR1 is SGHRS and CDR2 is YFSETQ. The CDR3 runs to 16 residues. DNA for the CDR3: TGCGCCAGCAGCTCCATGGCTAGCGGGAACACCGGGGAGCTGTTTTTT. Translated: CASSSMASGNTGELFF. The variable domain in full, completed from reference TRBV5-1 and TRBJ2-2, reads KAGVTQTPRYLIKTRGQQVTLSCSPISGHRSVSWYQQTPGQGLQFLFEYFSETQRNKGNFPGRFSGRQFSNSRSEMNVSTLELGDSALYLCASSSMASGNTGELFFGEGSRLTVL.

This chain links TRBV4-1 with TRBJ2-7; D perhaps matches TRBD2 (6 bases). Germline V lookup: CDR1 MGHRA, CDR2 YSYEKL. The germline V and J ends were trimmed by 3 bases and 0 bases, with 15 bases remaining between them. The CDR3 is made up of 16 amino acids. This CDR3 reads CASSQGLAPSSYEQYF. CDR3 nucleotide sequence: TGCGCCAGCAGCCAGGGGCTAGCGCCTAGCTCCTACGAGCAGTACTTC.

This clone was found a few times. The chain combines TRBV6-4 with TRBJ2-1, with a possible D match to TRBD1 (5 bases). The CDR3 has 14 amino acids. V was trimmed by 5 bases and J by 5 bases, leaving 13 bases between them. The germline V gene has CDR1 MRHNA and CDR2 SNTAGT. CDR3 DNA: TGTGCCAGCAGTCCTTCATCGGACAACAATGAGCAGTTCTTC. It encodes CASSPSSDNNEQFF.

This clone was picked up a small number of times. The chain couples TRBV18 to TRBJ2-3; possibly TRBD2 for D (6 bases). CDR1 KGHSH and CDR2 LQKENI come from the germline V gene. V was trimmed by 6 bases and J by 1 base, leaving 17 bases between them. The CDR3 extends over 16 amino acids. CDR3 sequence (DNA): TGTGCCAGCTCCCTGGGTCGACTAGTCCGCACAGATACGCAGTATTTT. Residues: CASSLGRLVRTDTQYF.

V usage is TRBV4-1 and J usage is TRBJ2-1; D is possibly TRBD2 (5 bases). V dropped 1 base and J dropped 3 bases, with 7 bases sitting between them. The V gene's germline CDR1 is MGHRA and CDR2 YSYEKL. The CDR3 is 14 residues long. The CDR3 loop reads CASSQVDFYNEQFF. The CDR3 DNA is TGCGCCAGCAGCCAAGTGGACTTCTACAATGAGCAGTTCTTC.

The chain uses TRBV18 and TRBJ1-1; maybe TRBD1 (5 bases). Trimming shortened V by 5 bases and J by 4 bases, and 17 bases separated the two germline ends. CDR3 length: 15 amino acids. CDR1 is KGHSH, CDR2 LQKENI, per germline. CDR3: CASSKGGEGRTEAFF. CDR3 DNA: TGTGCCAGCTCAAAAGGAGGGGAGGGTCGCACTGAAGCTTTCTTT.

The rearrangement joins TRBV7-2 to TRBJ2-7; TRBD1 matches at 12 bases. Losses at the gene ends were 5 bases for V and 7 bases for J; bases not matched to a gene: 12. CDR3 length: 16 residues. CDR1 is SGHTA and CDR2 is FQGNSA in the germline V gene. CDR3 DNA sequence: TGTGCCAGCAGCCCGGGGGGGGGACAGGGGGCGCGGGAGCAGTACTTC. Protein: CASSPGGGQGAREQYF. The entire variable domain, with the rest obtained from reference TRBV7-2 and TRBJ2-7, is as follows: GAGVSQSPSNKVTEKGKDVELRCDPISGHTALYWYRQSLGQGLEFLIYFQGNSAPDKSGLPSDRFSAERTGGSVSTLTIQRTQQEDSAVYLCASSPGGGQGAREQYFGPGTRLTVT.

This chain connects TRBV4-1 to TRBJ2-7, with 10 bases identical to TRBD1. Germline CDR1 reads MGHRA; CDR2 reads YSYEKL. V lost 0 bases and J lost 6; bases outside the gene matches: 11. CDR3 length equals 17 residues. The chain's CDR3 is CASSQDLFRDRGGEQYF. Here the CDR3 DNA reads TGCGCCAGCAGCCAAGACTTGTTCCGGGACAGGGGTGGCGAGCAGTACTTC.

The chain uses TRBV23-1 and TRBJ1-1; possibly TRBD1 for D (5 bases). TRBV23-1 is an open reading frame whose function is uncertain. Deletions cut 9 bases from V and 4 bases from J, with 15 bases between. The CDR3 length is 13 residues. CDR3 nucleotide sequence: TGCGCCAGGAGTGGGGGGAGAAGCACTGAAGCTTTCTTT. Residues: CARSGGRSTEAFF.

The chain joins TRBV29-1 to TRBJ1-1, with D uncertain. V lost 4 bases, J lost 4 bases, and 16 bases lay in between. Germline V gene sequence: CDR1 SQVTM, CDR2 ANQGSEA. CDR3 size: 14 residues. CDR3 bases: TGCAGCGTTGCTATCATCGCGGGTCGCACTGAAGCTTTCTTT. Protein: CSVAIIAGRTEAFF.

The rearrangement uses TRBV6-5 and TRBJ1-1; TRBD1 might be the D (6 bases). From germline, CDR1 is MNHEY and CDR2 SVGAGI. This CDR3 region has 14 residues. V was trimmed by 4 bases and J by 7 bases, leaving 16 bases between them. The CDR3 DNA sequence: TGTGCCAGCAGTTGGGTACAGGGAGCCTATGAAGCTTTCTTT. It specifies CASSWVQGAYEAFF.

This CDR3 is CASSRWGDTEAFF. The DNA for the CDR3 is TGCGCCAGCAGCAGGTGGGGGGACACTGAAGCTTTCTTT. The rearrangement joins TRBV5-1 to TRBJ1-1; possible D gene TRBD1, 5 bases. CDR3 length equals 13 residues. V was cut by 4 bases and J by 3 bases, with 10 bases left in between. CDR1 and CDR2 from the germline V gene are SGHRS and YFSETQ.

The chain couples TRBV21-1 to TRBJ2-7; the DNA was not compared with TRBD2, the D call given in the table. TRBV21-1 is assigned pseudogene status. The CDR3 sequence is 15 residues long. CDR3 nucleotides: TGTGCCAGCAGCAAAGGGGAGGGAGCCCCTACGAAGCAGTACTTC. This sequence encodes CASSKGEGAPTKQYF.

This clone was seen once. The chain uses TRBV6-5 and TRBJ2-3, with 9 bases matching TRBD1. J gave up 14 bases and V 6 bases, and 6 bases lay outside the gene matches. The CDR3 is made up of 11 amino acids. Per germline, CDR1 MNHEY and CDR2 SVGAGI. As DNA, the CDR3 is TGTGCCAGCAGAACCGGGACAGGGTGGTATTTT. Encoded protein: CASRTGTGWYF.

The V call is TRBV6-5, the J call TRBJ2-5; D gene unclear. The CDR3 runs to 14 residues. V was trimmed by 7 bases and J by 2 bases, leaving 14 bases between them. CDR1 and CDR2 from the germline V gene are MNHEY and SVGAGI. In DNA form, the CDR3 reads TGTGCCAGCACGTCAGTCGAGACTCAAGAGACCCAGTACTTC. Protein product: CASTSVETQETQYF.